This T cell receptor (beta chain) was identified in a study of regulatory T cells in long-lasting Graves disease. Points from the study as a whole: What was studied was peripheral blood only, and not thyroid tissue. Whereas new patients shared 970 or so public clonotypes, persistent patients shared more, at under 3,500. Accuracy might have suffered from few samples. For persistent Graves' patients, TCR diversity was lower than for newly diagnosed ones.

For this clonotype: Its antigen remains unidentified.

The CDR3 extends over 14 amino acids. With 7 bases clipped from V and 3 bases from J, the junction kept 4 bases outside the gene matches. Germline CDR1 MNHEY, CDR2 SMNVEV (reference sequence). Time point of the sample: persistent/refractory GD, antithyroid drugs over 5 years with positive TRAb. Following extraction of RNA from PBMCs, that RNA was used to make the TCR library. Construction of the TCR beta libraries employed iRepertoire HTBI primers in conjunction with Arm-PCR of CDR3 regions. TCRdb re-derived calls from the multiplex PCR reads in MiXCR, one entry per CDR3 protein. The table shows 650,000 to 850,000 distinct CDR3 sequences, with approximately 29% occurring only once.

The receptor's source is a female donor with Graves disease. The chain carries TRBV27 and TRBJ2-7; 12 nucleotides match TRBD2. The sequences come from peripheral blood mononuclear cells (PBMCs), collected when the disease was refractory, from a patient treated with antithyroid drugs. The CDR3 sequence is CASIRTSGVYEQYF. The CDR3 DNA reads as TGTGCCAGCATCCGGACTAGCGGGGTCTACGAGCAGTACTTC.